This is a list of T cell receptor beta chains from one sample in a study of T cell responses to AZD1222 COVID-19 vaccine. Sequencing was performed with immunoSEQ multiplex PCR; in TCRdb, only in-frame clones are kept and a portion is missing. Of over 100,000 clones in the sample, approximately 93% were seen once. Sample: peripheral blood, taken on day 0 of AZD1222 vaccination. The receptors were sampled from an adult in good health. CDR3s include the opening cysteine and the closing phenylalanine or tryptophan. A D gene is named only where the DNA matches it firmly. Expanded clones get a size class; other rows say once, few or many, or leave the size out.

size,J,D,V,DNA,CDR3
once,TRBJ1-5,.,TRBV6-5,TGTGCCAGCAGTCAGGACGGCCGTCCCCAGCATTTT,CASSQDGRPQHF
once,TRBJ1-4,.,TRBV12-5,TGTGCTAGTGGTTTCGGCGAAAAACTGTTTTTT,CASGFGEKLFF
.,TRBJ2-3,.,TRBV6-2/TRBV6-3,TGTGCCAGCAGCTCCAATCGCCTAACGGCCCCAGATACGCAGTATTTT,CASSSNRLTAPDTQYF
.,TRBJ1-2,TRBD1,TRBV2,TGTGCCGGGGGACAGGGATATGGCTACACCTTC,CAGGQGYGYTF
.,TRBJ2-3,.,TRBV6-5,TGTGCCAGCGGGCGGGGCCCACCAGATACGCAGTATTTT,CASGRGPPDTQYF
.,TRBJ2-5,TRBD2,TRBV5-1,TGCGCCAGCAGCCCCGGGACTAGCGGGAGAGAGACCCAGTACTTC,CASSPGTSGRETQYF
.,TRBJ2-3,TRBD1,TRBV5-1,TGCGCCAGCAGCCTGGGACAGGAGGTGGCAGATACGCAGTATTTT,CASSLGQEVADTQYF
.,TRBJ1-5,.,TRBV11-3,TGTGCCAGCAGCTTAGGGAGCGGTCAGCCCCAGCATTTT,CASSLGSGQPQHF
.,TRBJ2-7,.,TRBV21-1,TGTGCCAGCAGCAAGGGGTACAGAGCCTTTGGCTTC,CASSKGYRAFGF
.,TRBJ1-2,TRBD1,TRBV5-1,TGCGCCAGCAGCCCACAGGGGGCGCACGGCTACACCTTC,CASSPQGAHGYTF
.,TRBJ2-7,.,TRBV28,TGTGCCAGCAGCCCCCGGGTAAGGTCCTACGAGCAGTACTTC,CASSPRVRSYEQYF
.,TRBJ2-2,TRBD2,TRBV2,TGTGCCAGCAACAAGCGGGAGGGCGGGGAGCTGTTTTTT,CASNKREGGELFF
.,TRBJ1-2,TRBD1,TRBV19,TGTGCCAGTACCGAGACAGGGCGCCTCCTGTCAGGCTACACCTTC,CASTETGRLLSGYTF
.,TRBJ2-1,TRBD2,TRBV12-5,TGTGCTAGTGGTACGGGGGCTAGCGGGAGCAATGAGCAGTTCTTC,CASGTGASGSNEQFF
.,TRBJ1-4,.,TRBV7-2,TGTGCCAGCAGCCAAGGTGGGGGGAGGGGTGAAAAACTGTTTTTT,CASSQGGGRGEKLFF
once,TRBJ2-7,TRBD1,TRBV12-3/TRBV12-4,TGTGCCAGCAGGTCGGGACAGACCTACGAGCAGTACTTC,CASRSGQTYEQYF
.,TRBJ2-2,TRBD2,TRBV18,TGTGCCAGCTCAGCATTCGCGGGAGGTGACGGGGAGCTGTTTTTT,CASSAFAGGDGELFF
once,TRBJ1-2,TRBD1,TRBV11-2,TGTGCCAGCAGTCGGGACAGCTCCTATGGCTACACCTTC,CASSRDSSYGYTF
.,TRBJ1-4,.,TRBV7-8,TGTGCCAGCAGCAACCGGGCAAATGAAAAACTGTTTTTT,CASSNRANEKLFF
.,TRBJ1-1,.,TRBV30,TGTGCCTGGAATGTGTTTGGCGTGGACACTGAAGCTTTCTTT,CAWNVFGVDTEAFF
few,TRBJ2-1,TRBD2,TRBV28,TGTGCCAGCAGAACATTAGCGGGAGTGAATGAGCAGTTCTTC,CASRTLAGVNEQFF
.,TRBJ2-1,TRBD2,TRBV5-4,TGTGCCAGCCTTGAAGCGGGAGGAGGGGAGCAGTTCTTC,CASLEAGGGEQFF
.,TRBJ1-3,.,TRBV28,TGTGCCAGCAGCCCTGCAGGCTCTGGAAACACCATATATTTT,CASSPAGSGNTIYF
.,TRBJ1-4,.,TRBV7-9,TGTGCCAGCAGCTTAGGACTTGAAAAACTGTTTTTT,CASSLGLEKLFF
.,TRBJ2-7,.,TRBV6-5,TGTGCCAGCAGCCCCTCCGTTCCTTCCTACGAGCAGTACTTC,CASSPSVPSYEQYF
.,TRBJ1-1,.,TRBV7-9,TGTGCCAGCAGCGCACAGTGGAAGGTGGCTGAAGCTTTCTTT,CASSAQWKVAEAFF
.,TRBJ2-6,.,TRBV5-1,TGCGCCAGCCGACGGGGTTGGACCTCTGGGGCCAACGTCCTGACTTTC,CASRRGWTSGANVLTF
.,TRBJ2-7,.,TRBV19,TGTGCCAGTAGCACCGGGATCACCGCCTCCTACGAGCAGTACTTC,CASSTGITASYEQYF
.,TRBJ1-2,.,TRBV6-5,TGTGCCAGCAGTCGGACGGCCGTGGGTGGCTACACCTTC,CASSRTAVGGYTF
.,TRBJ1-1,.,TRBV3-1/TRBV3-2,TGTGCCAGCAGCCAGCCAAAACGTAAGGCTTTCTTT,CASSQPKRKAFF
.,TRBJ1-2,.,TRBV11-2,TGTGCCAGCAGCTTAGGCAACCGGGGGCTACAGGAGGACTATGGCTACACCTTC,CASSLGNRGLQEDYGYTF
.,TRBJ1-1,.,TRBV6-5,TGTGCCATCCTGGCCTGGGTGAACACTGAAGCTTTCTTT,CAILAWVNTEAFF
.,TRBJ1-5,.,TRBV2,TGTGCCAGCAGTCGGGGGGGCAATCAGCCCCAGCATTTT,CASSRGGNQPQHF
.,TRBJ2-7,.,TRBV6-5,TGTGCCAGCAGTTACTCGGGGCTAGCCTACGAGCAGTACTTC,CASSYSGLAYEQYF
.,TRBJ2-3,TRBD1,TRBV4-3,TGCGCCAGCAGCCCTAGGACAGGGAGCACAGATACGCAGTATTTT,CASSPRTGSTDTQYF
.,TRBJ2-1,TRBD2,TRBV30,TGTGCCTGCCCCGCCGCGGGAGGGCCGAATGAGCAGTTCTTC,CACPAAGGPNEQFF
.,TRBJ1-5,.,TRBV30,TGTGCCTGGAGTGTATGGGCAGGGGAGAATCAGCCCCAGCATTTT,CAWSVWAGENQPQHF
.,TRBJ1-5,.,TRBV5-1,TGCGCCAGCAGCTTGGAGGGGGGCAATCAGCCCCAGCATTTT,CASSLEGGNQPQHF
.,TRBJ1-5,TRBD1,TRBV30,TGTGCCGCACGCCGGGACAGAGAGTCCAATCAGCCCCAGCATTTT,CAARRDRESNQPQHF
few,TRBJ2-7,TRBD2,TRBV30,TGTGCCTGGAGCGCCGGGACTAGCCGCTACGAGCAGTACTTC,CAWSAGTSRYEQYF
.,TRBJ2-7,TRBD2,TRBV19,TGTGCCAGTAGTATAACTAGCGGGAGCGAGCAGTACTTC,CASSITSGSEQYF
.,TRBJ1-2,TRBD1,TRBV25-1,TGTGCCAGCAGTCCGGACAGGGTTGGCTACACCTTC,CASSPDRVGYTF
.,TRBJ1-2,.,TRBV21-1,TGTGCCAGCAGCAATTTTGAGCAGACGAATAACTATGGCTACACCTTC,CASSNFEQTNNYGYTF
.,TRBJ1-1,.,TRBV19,TGTGCCAGTAGTATGGCGACAGGGAACACTGAAGCTTTCTTT,CASSMATGNTEAFF
.,TRBJ2-5,TRBD2,TRBV5-4,TGTGCCAGCAGCTTTTTGGCTAGCGGGCAAGAGACCCAGTACTTC,CASSFLASGQETQYF
.,TRBJ1-2,TRBD1,TRBV30,TGTGCCTGGAGTTCTCAGGGGGCCGGGCATGGCTACACCTTC,CAWSSQGAGHGYTF
.,TRBJ2-7,TRBD2,TRBV30,TGTGCCTGGAGTGGTGAGGTAGCGGGAGGAGAGGGGGCCTACGAGCAGTACTTC,CAWSGEVAGGEGAYEQYF
.,TRBJ2-1,TRBD2,TRBV13,TGTGCCAGCAGCCCCCCGTTCGCGGGGGGTGAGCAGTTCTTC,CASSPPFAGGEQFF
.,TRBJ2-3,.,TRBV6-5,TGTGCCAGCAGATCTGGGAACACAGATACGCAGTATTTT,CASRSGNTDTQYF